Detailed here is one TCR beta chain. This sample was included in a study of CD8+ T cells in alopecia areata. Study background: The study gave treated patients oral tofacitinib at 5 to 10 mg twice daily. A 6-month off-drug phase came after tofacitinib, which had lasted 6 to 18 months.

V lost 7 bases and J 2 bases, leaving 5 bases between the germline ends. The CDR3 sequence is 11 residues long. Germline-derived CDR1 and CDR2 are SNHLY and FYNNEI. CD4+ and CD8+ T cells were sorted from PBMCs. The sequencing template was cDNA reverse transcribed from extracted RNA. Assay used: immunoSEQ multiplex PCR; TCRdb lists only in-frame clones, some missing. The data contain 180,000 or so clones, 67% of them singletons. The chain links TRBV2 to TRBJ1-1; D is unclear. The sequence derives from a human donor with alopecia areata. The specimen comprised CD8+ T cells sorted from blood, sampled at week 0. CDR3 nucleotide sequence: TGTGCCAGCACCATCAACACTGAAGCTTTCTTT. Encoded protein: CASTINTEAFF. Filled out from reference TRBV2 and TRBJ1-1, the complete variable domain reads EPEVTQTPSHQVTQMGQEVILRCVPISNHLYFYWYRQILGQKVEFLVSFYNNEISEKSEIFDDQFSVERPDGSNFTLKIRSTKLEDSAMYFCASTINTEAFFGQGTRLTVV.